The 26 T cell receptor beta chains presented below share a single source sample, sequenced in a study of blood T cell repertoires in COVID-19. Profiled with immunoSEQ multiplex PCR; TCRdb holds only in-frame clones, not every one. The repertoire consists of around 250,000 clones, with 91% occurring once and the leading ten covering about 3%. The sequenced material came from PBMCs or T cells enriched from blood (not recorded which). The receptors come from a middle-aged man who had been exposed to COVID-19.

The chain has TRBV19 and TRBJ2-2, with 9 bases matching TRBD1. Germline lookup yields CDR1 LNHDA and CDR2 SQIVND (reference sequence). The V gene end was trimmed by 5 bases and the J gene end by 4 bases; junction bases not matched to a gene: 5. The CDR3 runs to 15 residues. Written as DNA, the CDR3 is TGTGCCAGTAGTCCCGGGACAGGGCCCACCGGGGAGCTGTTTTTT. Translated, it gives CASSPGTGPTGELFF.

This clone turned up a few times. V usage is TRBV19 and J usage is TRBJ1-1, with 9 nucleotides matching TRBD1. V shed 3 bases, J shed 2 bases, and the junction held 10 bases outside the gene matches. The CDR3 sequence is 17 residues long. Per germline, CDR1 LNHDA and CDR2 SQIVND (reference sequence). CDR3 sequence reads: CASSIRGGQGINTEAFF. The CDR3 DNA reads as TGTGCCAGTAGTATTCGGGGAGGACAGGGGATAAACACTGAAGCTTTCTTT. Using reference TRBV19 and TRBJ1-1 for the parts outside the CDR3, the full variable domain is DGGITQSPKYLFRKEGQNVTLSCEQNLNHDAMYWYRQDPGQGLRLIYYSQIVNDFQKGDIAEGYSVSREKKESFPLTVTSAQKNPTAFYLCASSIRGGQGINTEAFFGQGTRLTVV.

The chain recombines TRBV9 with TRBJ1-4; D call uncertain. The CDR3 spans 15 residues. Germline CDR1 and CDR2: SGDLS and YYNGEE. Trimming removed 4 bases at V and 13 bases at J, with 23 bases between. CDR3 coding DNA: TGTGCCAGCAGCCCGGCCCTTAATGGAGGGAAGGGACTGTTTTTT. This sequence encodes CASSPALNGGKGLFF.

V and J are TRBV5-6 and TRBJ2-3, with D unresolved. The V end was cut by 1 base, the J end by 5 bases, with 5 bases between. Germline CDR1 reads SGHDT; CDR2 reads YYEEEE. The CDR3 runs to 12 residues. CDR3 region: CASSLYLDTQYF. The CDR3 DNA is TGTGCCAGCAGCTTGTACTTAGATACGCAGTATTTT. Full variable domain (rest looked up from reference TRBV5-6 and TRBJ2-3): DAGVTQSPTHLIKTRGQQVTLRCSPKSGHDTVSWYQQALGQGPQFIFQYYEEEERQRGNFPDRFSGHQFPNYSSELNVNALLLGDSALYLCASSLYLDTQYFGPGTRLTVL.

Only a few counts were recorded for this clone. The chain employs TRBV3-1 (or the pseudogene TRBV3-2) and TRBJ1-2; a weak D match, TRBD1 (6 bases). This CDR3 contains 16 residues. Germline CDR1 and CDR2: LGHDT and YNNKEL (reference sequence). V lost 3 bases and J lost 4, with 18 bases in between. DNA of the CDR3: TGTGCCAGCAGCCAGCCGTCCAGGGGTATGGGCTATGGCTACACCTTC. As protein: CASSQPSRGMGYGYTF.

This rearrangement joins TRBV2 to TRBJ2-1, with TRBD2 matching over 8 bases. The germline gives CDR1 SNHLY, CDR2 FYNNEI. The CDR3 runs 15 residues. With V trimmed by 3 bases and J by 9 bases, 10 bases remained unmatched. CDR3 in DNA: TGTGCCAGCAGTGATGATAGCGGGGTCTCTGGTGAGCAGTTCTTC. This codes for CASSDDSGVSGEQFF.

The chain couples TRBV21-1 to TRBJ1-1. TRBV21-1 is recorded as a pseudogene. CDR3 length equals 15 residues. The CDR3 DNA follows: TGTGCCAGCAGCAAAGGTGAGGGAGGCAACACTGAAGCTTTCTTT. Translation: CASSKGEGGNTEAFF.

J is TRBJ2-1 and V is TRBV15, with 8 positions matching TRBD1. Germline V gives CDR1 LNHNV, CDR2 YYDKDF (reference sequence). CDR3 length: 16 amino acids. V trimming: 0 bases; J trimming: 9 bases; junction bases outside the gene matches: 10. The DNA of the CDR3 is TGTGCCACCAGCAGAGAGATTGTACAGGGGGTCCGTGAGCAGTTCTTC. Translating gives CATSREIVQGVREQFF. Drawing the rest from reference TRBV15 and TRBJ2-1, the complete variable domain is DAMVIQNPRYQVTQFGKPVTLSCSQTLNHNVMYWYQQKSSQAPKLLFHYYDKDFNNEADTPDNFQSRRPNTSFCFLDIRSPGLGDTAMYLCATSREIVQGVREQFFGPGTRLTVL.

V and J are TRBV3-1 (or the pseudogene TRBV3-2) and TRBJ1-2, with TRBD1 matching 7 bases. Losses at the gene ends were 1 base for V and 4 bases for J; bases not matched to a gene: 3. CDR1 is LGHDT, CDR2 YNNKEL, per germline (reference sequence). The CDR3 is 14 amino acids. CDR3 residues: CASSQGDSPYGYTF. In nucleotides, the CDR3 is TGTGCCAGCAGCCAAGGGGACAGCCCCTATGGCTACACCTTC.

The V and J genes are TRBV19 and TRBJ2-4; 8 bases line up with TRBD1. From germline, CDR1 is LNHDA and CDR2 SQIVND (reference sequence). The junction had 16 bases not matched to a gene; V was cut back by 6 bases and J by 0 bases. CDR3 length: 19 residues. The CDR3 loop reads CASSLWDRRLARAKNIQYF. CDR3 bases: TGTGCCAGTAGCCTCTGGGACAGGCGGCTAGCGAGAGCCAAAAACATTCAGTACTTC.

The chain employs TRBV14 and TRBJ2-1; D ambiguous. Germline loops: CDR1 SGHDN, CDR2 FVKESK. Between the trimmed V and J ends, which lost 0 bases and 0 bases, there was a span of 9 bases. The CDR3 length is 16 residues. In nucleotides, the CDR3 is TGTGCCAGCAGCCAAGATTTGGAGAGCTCCTACAATGAGCAGTTCTTC. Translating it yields CASSQDLESSYNEQFF. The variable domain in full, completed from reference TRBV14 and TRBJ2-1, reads EAGVTQFPSHSVIEKGQTVTLRCDPISGHDNLYWYRRVMGKEIKFLLHFVKESKQDESGMPNNRFLAERTGGTYSTLKVQPAELEDSGVYFCASSQDLESSYNEQFFGPGTRLTVL.

The CDR3 sequence: CASSYRGQATGELFF. The CDR3 DNA reads TGTGCCAGCAGTTACCGGGGACAGGCCACCGGGGAGCTGTTTTTT. The chain carries TRBV6-5 and TRBJ2-2; TRBD1 aligns across 8 bases. J gave up 4 bases and V 2 bases, and 3 bases lay outside the gene matches. The CDR3 consists of 15 residues. Germline values: CDR1 MNHEY, CDR2 SVGAGI.

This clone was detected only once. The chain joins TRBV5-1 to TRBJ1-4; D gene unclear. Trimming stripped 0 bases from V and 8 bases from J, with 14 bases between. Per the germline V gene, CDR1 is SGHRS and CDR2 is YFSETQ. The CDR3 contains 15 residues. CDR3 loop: CASSLAGGHEEKLFF. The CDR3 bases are TGCGCCAGCAGCTTGGCGGGAGGGCACGAGGAAAAACTGTTTTTT.

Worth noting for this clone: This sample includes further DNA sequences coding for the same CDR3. The CDR3 DNA is TGTGCCAGCTCACCAGACATGAACACTGAAGCTTTCTTT. Protein: CASSPDMNTEAFF. The chain has TRBV18 and TRBJ1-1; D unclear. CDR1 and CDR2 from the germline V gene are KGHSH and LQKENI. The CDR3 contains 13 residues. The V gene lost 2 bases and the J gene lost 0 bases, with 4 bases spanning the gap.

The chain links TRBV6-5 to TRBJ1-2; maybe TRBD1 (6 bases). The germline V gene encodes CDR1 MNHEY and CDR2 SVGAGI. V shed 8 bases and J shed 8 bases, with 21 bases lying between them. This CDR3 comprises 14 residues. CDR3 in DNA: TGTGCCAGCCGGTCGATCGGCAGGGGCATCGGCTACACCTTC. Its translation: CASRSIGRGIGYTF.

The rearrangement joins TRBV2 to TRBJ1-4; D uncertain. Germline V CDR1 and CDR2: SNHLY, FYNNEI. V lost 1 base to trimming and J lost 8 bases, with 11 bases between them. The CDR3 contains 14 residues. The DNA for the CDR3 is TGTGCCAGCAGTGAAGGCCTAGAGGGCGAAAAACTGTTTTTT. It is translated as CASSEGLEGEKLFF.

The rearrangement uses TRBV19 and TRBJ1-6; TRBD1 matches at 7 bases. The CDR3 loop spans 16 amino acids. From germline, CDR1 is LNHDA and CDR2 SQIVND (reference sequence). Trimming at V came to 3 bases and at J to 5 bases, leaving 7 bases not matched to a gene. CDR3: CASSMGGQANNSPLHF. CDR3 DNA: TGTGCCAGTAGTATGGGTGGACAGGCGAATAATTCACCCCTCCACTTT.

The CDR3 DNA sequence: TGTGCCAGCTCACTCTACAGGGTCCCGAACACCGGGGAGCTGTTTTTT. It specifies CASSLYRVPNTGELFF. The chain couples TRBV18 to TRBJ2-2, with a tentative D call TRBD1 (6 bases). Germline CDR1 is KGHSH and CDR2 is LQKENI. This CDR3 contains 16 residues. The V end lost 4 bases, the J end lost 0 bases, and 12 bases lay between the germline ends.

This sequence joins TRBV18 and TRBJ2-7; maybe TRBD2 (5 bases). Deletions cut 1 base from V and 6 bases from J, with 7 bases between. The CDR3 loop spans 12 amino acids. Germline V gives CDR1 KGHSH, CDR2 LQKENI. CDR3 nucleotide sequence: TGTGCCAGCTCACCACAGGGAGCCGAGCAGTACTTC. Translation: CASSPQGAEQYF.

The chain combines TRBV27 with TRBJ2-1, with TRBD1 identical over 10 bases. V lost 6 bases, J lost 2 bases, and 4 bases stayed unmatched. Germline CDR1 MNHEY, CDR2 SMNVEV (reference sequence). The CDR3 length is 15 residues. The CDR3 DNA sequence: TGTGCCAGCAGCTACGGACAGGGGGCCTACAATGAGCAGTTCTTC. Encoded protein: CASSYGQGAYNEQFF.

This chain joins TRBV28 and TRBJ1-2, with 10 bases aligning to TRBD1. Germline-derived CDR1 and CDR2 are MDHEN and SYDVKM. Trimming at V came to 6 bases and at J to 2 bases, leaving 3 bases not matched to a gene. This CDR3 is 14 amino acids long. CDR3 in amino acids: CASSMGQGNYGYTF. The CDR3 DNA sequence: TGTGCCAGCAGCATGGGACAGGGGAACTATGGCTACACCTTC.

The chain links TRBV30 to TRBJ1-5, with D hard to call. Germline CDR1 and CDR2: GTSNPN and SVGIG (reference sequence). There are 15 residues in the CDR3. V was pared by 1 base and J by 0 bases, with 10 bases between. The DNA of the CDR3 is TGTGCCTGGAGTGCGCCAACAGCTAGCAATCAGCCCCAGCATTTT. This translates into CAWSAPTASNQPQHF.

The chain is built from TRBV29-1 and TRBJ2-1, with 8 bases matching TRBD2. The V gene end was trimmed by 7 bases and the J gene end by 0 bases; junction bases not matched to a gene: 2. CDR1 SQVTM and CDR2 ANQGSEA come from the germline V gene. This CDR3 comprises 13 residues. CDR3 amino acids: CSGLASSYNEQFF. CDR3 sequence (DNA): TGCAGCGGACTAGCGAGCTCCTACAATGAGCAGTTCTTC.

The DNA for the CDR3 is TGTGCCAGCAGTGAAGTCAGAAGGAACACTGAAGCTTTCTTT. It translates to CASSEVRRNTEAFF. The chain joins TRBV2 to TRBJ1-1; D call uncertain. The CDR3 runs 14 residues. Germline CDR1 and CDR2: SNHLY and FYNNEI. Between the trimmed V and J ends, which lost 1 base and 1 base, there was a span of 7 bases. Drawing the rest from reference TRBV2 and TRBJ1-1, the complete variable domain is EPEVTQTPSHQVTQMGQEVILRCVPISNHLYFYWYRQILGQKVEFLVSFYNNEISEKSEIFDDQFSVERPDGSNFTLKIRSTKLEDSAMYFCASSEVRRNTEAFFGQGTRLTVV.

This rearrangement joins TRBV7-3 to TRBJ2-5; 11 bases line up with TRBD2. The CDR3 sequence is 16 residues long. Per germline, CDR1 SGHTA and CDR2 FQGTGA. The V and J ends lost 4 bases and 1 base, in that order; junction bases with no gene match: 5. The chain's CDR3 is CASSSGLAGGQETQYF. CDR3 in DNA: TGTGCCAGCAGCTCTGGACTAGCGGGTGGCCAAGAGACCCAGTACTTC.

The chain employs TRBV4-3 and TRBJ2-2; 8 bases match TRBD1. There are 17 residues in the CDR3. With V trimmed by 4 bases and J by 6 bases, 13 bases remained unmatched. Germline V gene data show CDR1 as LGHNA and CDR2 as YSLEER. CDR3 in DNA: TGCGCCAGCAGCCCAGACAGGGGAAGGGGATTGTCCGGGGAGCTGTTTTTT. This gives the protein CASSPDRGRGLSGELFF.